This T cell receptor beta chain was recovered during a study of shared clonotypes between healthy human individuals. Concerning this clone itself: Its specificity is not known.

Broader study findings: What naive subsets generally showed was a larger estimated richness than memory subsets showed. Against clonotypes common to all four donors, non-shared ones had lower generation probabilities.

Using immunoSEQ multiplex PCR, the repertoire was profiled, and TCRdb retains in-frame clones only, with some absent. The sample consists of 2 million to 2.5 million clones, 90% to 95% of them appearing once. CDR3 size: 15 residues. Trimming removed 4 bases at V and 5 bases at J, with 16 bases between. Germline V CDR1 and CDR2: SGHRS, YFSETQ. The gene calls are TRBV5-1 and TRBJ2-1, with D unclear. The specimen sequenced was naive CD4+ T cells from PBMCs. Subset of the sample: CD45RA+ positively selected. The clonotype was recovered from a man aged 18 to 30 in good health. Some clones in this sample may be carry-over from other donors' samples. CDR3 DNA sequence: TGCGCCAGCAGCGGAGATTCAGGCTCTAACAATGAGCAGTTCTTC. Amino acid sequence: CASSGDSGSNNEQFF. Full variable domain (outside the CDR3, taken from reference TRBV5-1 and TRBJ2-1): KAGVTQTPRYLIKTRGQQVTLSCSPISGHRSVSWYQQTPGQGLQFLFEYFSETQRNKGNFPGRFSGRQFSNSRSEMNVSTLELGDSALYLCASSGDSGSNNEQFFGPGTRLTVL.